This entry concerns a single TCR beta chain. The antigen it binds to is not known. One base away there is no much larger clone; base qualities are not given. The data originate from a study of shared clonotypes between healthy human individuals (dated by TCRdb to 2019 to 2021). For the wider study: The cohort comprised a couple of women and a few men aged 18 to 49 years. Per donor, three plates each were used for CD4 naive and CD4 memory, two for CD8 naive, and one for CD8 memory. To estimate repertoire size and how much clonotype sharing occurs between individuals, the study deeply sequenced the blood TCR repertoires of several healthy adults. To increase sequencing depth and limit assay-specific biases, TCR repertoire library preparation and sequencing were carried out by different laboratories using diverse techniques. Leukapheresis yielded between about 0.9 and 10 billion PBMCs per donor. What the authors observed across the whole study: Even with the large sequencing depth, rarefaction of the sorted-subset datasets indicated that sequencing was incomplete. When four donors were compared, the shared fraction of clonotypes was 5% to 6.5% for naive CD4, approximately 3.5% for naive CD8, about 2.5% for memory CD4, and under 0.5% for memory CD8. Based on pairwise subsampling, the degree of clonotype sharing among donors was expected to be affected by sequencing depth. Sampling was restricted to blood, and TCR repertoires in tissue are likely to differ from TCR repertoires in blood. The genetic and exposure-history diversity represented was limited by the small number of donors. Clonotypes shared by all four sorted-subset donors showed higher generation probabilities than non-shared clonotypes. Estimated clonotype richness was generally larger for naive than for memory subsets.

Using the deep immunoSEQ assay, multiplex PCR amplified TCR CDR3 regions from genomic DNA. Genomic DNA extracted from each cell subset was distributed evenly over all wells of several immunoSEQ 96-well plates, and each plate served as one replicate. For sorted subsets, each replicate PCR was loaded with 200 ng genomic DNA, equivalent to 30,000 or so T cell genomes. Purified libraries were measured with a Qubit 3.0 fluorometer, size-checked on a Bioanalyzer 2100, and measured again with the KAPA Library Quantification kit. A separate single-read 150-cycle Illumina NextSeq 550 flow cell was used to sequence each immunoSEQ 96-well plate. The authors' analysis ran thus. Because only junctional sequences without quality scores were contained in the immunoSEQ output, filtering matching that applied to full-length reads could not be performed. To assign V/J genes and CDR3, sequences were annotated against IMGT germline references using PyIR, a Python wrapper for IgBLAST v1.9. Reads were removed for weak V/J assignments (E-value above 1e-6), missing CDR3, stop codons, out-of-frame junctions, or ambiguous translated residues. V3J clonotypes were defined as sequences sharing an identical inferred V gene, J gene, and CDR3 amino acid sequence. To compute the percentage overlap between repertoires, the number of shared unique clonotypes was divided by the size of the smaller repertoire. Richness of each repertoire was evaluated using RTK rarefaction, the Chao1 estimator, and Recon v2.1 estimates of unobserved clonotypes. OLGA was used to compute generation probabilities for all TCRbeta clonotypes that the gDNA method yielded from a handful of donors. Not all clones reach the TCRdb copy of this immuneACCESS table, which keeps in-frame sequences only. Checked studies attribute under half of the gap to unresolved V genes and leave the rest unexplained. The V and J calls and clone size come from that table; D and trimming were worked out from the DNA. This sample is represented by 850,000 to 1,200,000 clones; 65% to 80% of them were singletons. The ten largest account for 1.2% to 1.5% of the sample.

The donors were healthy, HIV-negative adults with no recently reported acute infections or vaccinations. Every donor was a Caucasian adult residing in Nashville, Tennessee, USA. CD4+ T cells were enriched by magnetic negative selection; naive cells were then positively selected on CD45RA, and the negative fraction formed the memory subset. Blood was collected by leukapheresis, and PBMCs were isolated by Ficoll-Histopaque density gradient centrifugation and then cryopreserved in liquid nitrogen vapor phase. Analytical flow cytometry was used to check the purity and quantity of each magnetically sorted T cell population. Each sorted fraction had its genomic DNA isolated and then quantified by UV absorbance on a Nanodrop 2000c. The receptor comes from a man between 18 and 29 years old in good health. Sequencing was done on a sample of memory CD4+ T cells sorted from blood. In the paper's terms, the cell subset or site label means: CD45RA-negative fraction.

The CDR3 protein is CASSPLQETQPQHF. The DNA sequence is as follows: TGTGCCAGCAGTCCCCTACAGGAGACTCAGCCCCAGCATTTT. The rearrangement combines TRBV27 with TRBJ1-5, with a weak D call of TRBD1 (5 bases match). Spanning cysteine to phenylalanine, the CDR3 consists of 14 amino acids. Of the read, only the CDR3 DNA is kept; its 42 bases are in frame from base 1. Sequences MNHEY (CDR1) and SMNVEV (CDR2) are obtained from the germline V gene (reference sequence). Trimming costs V 5 bases and J 6 bases, and their ends lie 14 bases apart.